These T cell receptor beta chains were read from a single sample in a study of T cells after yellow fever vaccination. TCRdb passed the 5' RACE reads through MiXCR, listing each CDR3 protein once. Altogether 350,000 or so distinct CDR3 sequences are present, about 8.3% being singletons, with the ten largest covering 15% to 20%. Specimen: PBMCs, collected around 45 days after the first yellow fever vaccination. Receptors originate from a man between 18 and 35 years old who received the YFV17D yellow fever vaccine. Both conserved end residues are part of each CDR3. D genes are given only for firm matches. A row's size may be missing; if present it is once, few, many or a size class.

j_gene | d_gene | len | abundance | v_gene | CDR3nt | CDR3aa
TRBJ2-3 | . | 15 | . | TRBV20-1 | TGCAGTGCTAGAGGTCTGTTTGACCCCACAGATACGCAGTATTTT | CSARGLFDPTDTQYF
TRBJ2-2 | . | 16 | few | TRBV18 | TGTGCCAGCTCAGACGGGCCTGATGCAGTCACCGGGGAGCTGTTTTTT | CASSDGPDAVTGELFF
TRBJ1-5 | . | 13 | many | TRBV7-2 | TGTGCCAGCAGCTTAGAACAGAATCAGCCCCAGCATTTT | CASSLEQNQPQHF
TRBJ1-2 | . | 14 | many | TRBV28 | TGTGCCAGCAGGACCCCCGGGGGGATTTATGGCTACACCTTC | CASRTPGGIYGYTF
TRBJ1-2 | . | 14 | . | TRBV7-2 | TGTGCCAGCAGCTTACGAGTGGGGAACTATGGCTACACCTTC | CASSLRVGNYGYTF
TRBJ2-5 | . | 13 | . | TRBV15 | TGTGCCACCAGCAGTCACCGGGATTCCCCGGCGAATTTC | CATSSHRDSPANF
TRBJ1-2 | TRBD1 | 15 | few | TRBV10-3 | TGTGCCATCAGGGGACAGGGGGCATCAGGTCGGGGCTACACCTTC | CAIRGQGASGRGYTF
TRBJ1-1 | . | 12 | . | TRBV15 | TGTGCCACCAGCATGGGTTACACTGAAGCTTTCTTT | CATSMGYTEAFF
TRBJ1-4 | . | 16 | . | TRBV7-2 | TGTGCCAGCAGCTTAGTGGGTGGGGTGACTAATGAAAAACTGTTTTTT | CASSLVGGVTNEKLFF
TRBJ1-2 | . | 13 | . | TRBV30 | TGTGCCTGGAGCAGGGACTTAAACTATGGCTACACCTTC | CAWSRDLNYGYTF
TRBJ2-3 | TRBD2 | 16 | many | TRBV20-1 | TGCAGTGCTAGAGGAACTAGCGGGGCCCTCTCGGATACGCAGTATTTT | CSARGTSGALSDTQYF
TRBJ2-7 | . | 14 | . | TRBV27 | TGTGCCAGCAGTTTATCTGGGCAGGCCTACGAGCAGTACTTC | CASSLSGQAYEQYF
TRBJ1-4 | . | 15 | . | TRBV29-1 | TGCAGCGTTGCCTTGCAGGGCGGGACTAATGAAAAACTGTTTTTT | CSVALQGGTNEKLFF
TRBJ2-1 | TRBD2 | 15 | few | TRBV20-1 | TGCAGTGCTGGGACTAGCGGGGGGGCCGGCAATGAGCAGTTCTTC | CSAGTSGGAGNEQFF
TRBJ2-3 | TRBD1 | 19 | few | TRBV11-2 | TGTGCCAGCAGCTTAGTAGGGTCCACCACAGGGGATAAGACAGATACGCAGTATTTT | CASSLVGSTTGDKTDTQYF
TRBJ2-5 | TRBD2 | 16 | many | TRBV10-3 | TGTGCCGCCGGCTCTAGTCAGCGGGGGGGCGGAGAGACCCAGTACTTC | CAAGSSQRGGGETQYF
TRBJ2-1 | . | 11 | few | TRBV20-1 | TGCAGGCCAGTACAGGGCAATGAGCAGTTCTTC | CRPVQGNEQFF
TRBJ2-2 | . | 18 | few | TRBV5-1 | TGCGCCAGCAGCAACAGTAGGGGCAAGATTGGGCACACCGGGGAGCTGTTTTTT | CASSNSRGKIGHTGELFF
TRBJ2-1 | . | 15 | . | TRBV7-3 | TGTGCCAGCAGCTTACTCGGGGTTGGGGCCAATGAGCAGTTCTTC | CASSLLGVGANEQFF
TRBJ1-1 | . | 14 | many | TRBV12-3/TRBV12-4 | TGTGCCAGCAGTCGGGAGTATTCGAACACTGAAGCTTTCTTT | CASSREYSNTEAFF
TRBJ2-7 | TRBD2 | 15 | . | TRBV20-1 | TGCAGTGCTGTACTAGCGGGGGGTCCGAAATACGAGCAGTACTTC | CSAVLAGGPKYEQYF
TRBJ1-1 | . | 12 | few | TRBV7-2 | TGTGCCAGCAGCCAAGGACACCTTGAAGCTTTCTTT | CASSQGHLEAFF
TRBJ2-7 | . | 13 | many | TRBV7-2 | TGTGCCAGCAGCGCACGGCGGGGCGGTGAGCAGTACTTC | CASSARRGGEQYF
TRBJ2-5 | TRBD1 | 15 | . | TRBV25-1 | TGTGCCAGCAGTAGCCACAGGGGGCTGGGGGAGACCCAGTACTTC | CASSSHRGLGETQYF
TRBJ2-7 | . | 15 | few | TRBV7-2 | TGTGCCAGCAGCTTATCGGGGGGGACAGCCTACGAGCAGTACTTC | CASSLSGGTAYEQYF
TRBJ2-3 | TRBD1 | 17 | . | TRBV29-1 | TGCAGCGTTGGGGGAAAACGAGGACAGGGGGGCACAGATACGCAGTATTTT | CSVGGKRGQGGTDTQYF
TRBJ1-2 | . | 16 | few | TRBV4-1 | TGCGCCAGCAGCCAAGATACCGGACTGGTATACTATGGCTACACCTTC | CASSQDTGLVYYGYTF
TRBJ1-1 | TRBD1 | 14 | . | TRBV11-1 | TGTGCCAGCAGCTGGGGACAGGGCTTCACTGAAGCTTTCTTT | CASSWGQGFTEAFF
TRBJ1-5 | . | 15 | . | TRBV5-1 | TGCGCCAGCAGCTCCACGACTGGGGGCAATCAGCCCCAGCATTTT | CASSSTTGGNQPQHF
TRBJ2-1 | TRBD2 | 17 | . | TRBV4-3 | TGCGCCAGCAGCCAGAGAGCTAGCGGGGGCCAGGCCCTCGAGCAGTTCTTC | CASSQRASGGQALEQFF
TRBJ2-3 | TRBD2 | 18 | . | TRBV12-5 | TGTGCTAGTGGTTTGCCCCTCGGACTAGCGGGGGGCAGGGATACGCAGTATTTT | CASGLPLGLAGGRDTQYF
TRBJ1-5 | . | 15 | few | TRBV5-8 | TGTGCCAGCAGCTCAGGGACGAGTAGCAATCAGCCCCAGCATTTT | CASSSGTSSNQPQHF
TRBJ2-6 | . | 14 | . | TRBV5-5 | TGTGCCAGCAGGGAGGGGCTGGAGACCAACGTCCTGACTTTC | CASREGLETNVLTF
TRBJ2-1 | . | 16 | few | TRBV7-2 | TGTGCCAGCAGCCTTGGTGGCGGGGAGTCCTACAATGAGCAGTTCTTC | CASSLGGGESYNEQFF
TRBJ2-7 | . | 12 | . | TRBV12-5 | TGTGCTAGTCGTCCCGGGGGCGACGAGCAGTACTTC | CASRPGGDEQYF
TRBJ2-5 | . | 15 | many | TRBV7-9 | TGTGCCAGCAGCTTACAGGGGACACTTCAAGAGACCCAGTACTTC | CASSLQGTLQETQYF
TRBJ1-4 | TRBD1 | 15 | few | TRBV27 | TGTGCCAGCAGTTTCGACGGGACAGGGCGAGGAAAACTGTTTTTT | CASSFDGTGRGKLFF
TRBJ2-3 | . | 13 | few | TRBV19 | TGTGCCAGTAGGTTCATTGGCACAGATACGCAGTATTTT | CASRFIGTDTQYF
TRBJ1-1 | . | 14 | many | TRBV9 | TGTGCCAGCAGCGTAGGAGGGGATAGCGCTGAAGCTTTCTTT | CASSVGGDSAEAFF
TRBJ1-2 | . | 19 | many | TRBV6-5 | TGTGCCAGCAGTTACTCGTCCTCCGGGAGCGGGGGCGCGAGTTATGGCTACACCTTC | CASSYSSSGSGGASYGYTF
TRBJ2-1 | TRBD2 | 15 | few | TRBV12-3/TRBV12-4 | TGTGCCAGCAGCCTCCCTAGCGGGGGTAGCAATGAGCAGTTCTTC | CASSLPSGGSNEQFF